This T cell receptor (beta chain) was retrieved from a study of radiation and T cells in renal cell carcinoma. Study outcomes and limitations: Baseline intratumoral clonotype presence is unknown without pretreatment biopsies.

Produced via immunoSEQ multiplex PCR; TCRdb's table is partial and in-frame only. Among 150,000 to 200,000 clones listed, roughly 90% were seen once. CDR3 length: 15 amino acids. CDR1 and CDR2 from the germline V gene are LNHDA and SQIVND (reference sequence). Trimming cost V 7 bases and J 7 bases, with 20 bases left between them. With regard to this clone: Its specificity is not known.

Time point denoted: blood 4 weeks post-SBRT, at nephrectomy. The treatment was: 15 Gy SBRT to primary tumor, nephrectomy 4 weeks later. Blood was sampled at baseline, 2 weeks and 4 weeks after SBRT. The receptor was derived from a woman between 45 and 60 years old with renal cell carcinoma. The source was blood, collected from a patient whose treatment included radiotherapy and nephrectomy. The rearrangement links TRBV19 to TRBJ1-3; D not resolved. CDR3 DNA sequence: TGTGCCAGTACCACGACCGACTTAATAGGCAACACCATATATTTT. This translates into CASTTTDLIGNTIYF. The full variable domain, completed using reference TRBV19 and TRBJ1-3, is DGGITQSPKYLFRKEGQNVTLSCEQNLNHDAMYWYRQDPGQGLRLIYYSQIVNDFQKGDIAEGYSVSREKKESFPLTVTSAQKNPTAFYLCASTTTDLIGNTIYFGEGSWLTVV.